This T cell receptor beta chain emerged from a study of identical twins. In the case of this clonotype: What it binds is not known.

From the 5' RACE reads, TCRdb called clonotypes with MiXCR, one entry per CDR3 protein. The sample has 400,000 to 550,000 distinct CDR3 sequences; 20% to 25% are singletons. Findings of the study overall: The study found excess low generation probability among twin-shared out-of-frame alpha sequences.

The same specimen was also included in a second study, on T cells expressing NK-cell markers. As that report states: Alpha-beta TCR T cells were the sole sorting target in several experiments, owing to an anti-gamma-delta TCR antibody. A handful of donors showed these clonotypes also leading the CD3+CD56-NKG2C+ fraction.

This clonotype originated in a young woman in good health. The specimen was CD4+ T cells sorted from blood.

CDR3 bases: TGTGCCAGCAGCTTAGGGTTTGCTAGCGGGAGGTCGGGGAATGAGCAGTTCTTC. Translation: CASSLGFASGRSGNEQFF. The chain links TRBV11-2 to TRBJ2-1, with 11 bases that match TRBD2. Trimming took 1 base from V and 7 from J; bases not matched to a gene: 12. CDR1 is SGHAT, CDR2 FQNNGV, per germline. The CDR3 spans 18 residues.